This section outlines one TCR beta chain sequence together with its context. Germline-derived CDR1 and CDR2 are GTSNPN and SVGIG (reference sequence). Trimming removed 4 bases from V and 0 bases from J, with 12 bases in between. The CDR3 extends over 14 amino acids. The table came from immunoSEQ multiplex PCR; TCRdb's copy has only in-frame clones and leaves some out. The table records approximately 470,000 clones, roughly nine tenths of them present only once. The data are from a study of blood T cell repertoires in COVID-19. Across the whole study: In each case, the material was cDNA or gDNA derived from T cells, B-cell-depleted T cells, or PBMCs.

Everyone who took part was roughly 18 to 89 years old, and they came from about two dozen US areas. What the recovered Cohort 3 donors had was two negative PCRs, clearance, or symptom resolution. The sequence was collected from a woman aged 18-30 years who had recovered from COVID-19. The V and J genes are TRBV30 and TRBJ1-1, with unresolved D. Material for sequencing was PBMCs or T cells enriched from blood (not recorded which). This CDR3 is CAWIRTDMNTEAFF. CDR3 DNA: TGTGCCTGGATTCGTACAGATATGAACACTGAAGCTTTCTTT.